The 10 T cell receptor beta chains given below trace back to one sample, sequenced in a study of T-cell reconstitution after alpha-beta-depleted transplantation in children. Library preparation (for TCRbeta) was performed with unique molecular identifiers. TCRdb ran MiXCR on the PCR reads and lists one entry per CDR3 protein. The repertoire holds roughly 7,900 distinct CDR3 sequences, about an eighth seen once, with around 50% in the top ten. The sequencing here drew on PBMCs, mostly from graft donor cells, taken 60 days after TCRalphabeta/CD19-depleted stem cell transplant. The source of these receptors is a patient aged 2-15 years who had a stem cell transplant for inherited bone marrow failure, so the T cells may come from the graft donor.

The chain has TRBV3-1 and TRBJ1-2; 9 nucleotides line up with TRBD1. Germline loops: CDR1 LGHDT, CDR2 YNNKEL (reference sequence). The CDR3 is made up of 15 amino acids. The CDR3 region has the DNA TGTACCTTCAGTTTATACGGGGACAGGGAAGATGGCTACACCTTC. It is translated as CTFSLYGDREDGYTF. Together with reference TRBV3-1 and TRBJ1-2, the CDR3 gives the full variable domain: DTAVSQTPKYLVTQMGNDKSIKCEQNLGHDTMYWYKQDSKKFLKIMFSYNNKELIINETVPNRFSPKSPDKAHLNLHINSLELGDSAVYFCTFSLYGDREDGYTFGSGTRLTVV.

The chain uses TRBV2 and TRBJ2-1; D perhaps matches TRBD1 (8 bases). This CDR3 contains 14 residues. The germline V gene encodes CDR1 SNHLY and CDR2 FYNNEI. V lost 8 bases to trimming and J lost 5 bases, with 16 bases between them. The CDR3 protein is CASGWTGRDNEQFF. CDR3 DNA sequence: TGTGCCAGCGGCTGGACAGGGAGGGACAATGAGCAGTTCTTC.

By proportion, this clonotype is large. The chain recombines TRBV5-1 with TRBJ2-5, with a tentative D call TRBD1 (5 bases). V was clipped by 5 bases and J by 4 bases, with 15 bases between them. Germline values: CDR1 SGHRS, CDR2 YFSETQ. There are 14 residues in the CDR3. The CDR3 DNA is TGCGCCAGCAGACCGCAGGGTTTCGGAGAGACCCAGTACTTC. Its protein product is CASRPQGFGETQYF. Full variable domain (missing parts from reference TRBV5-1 and TRBJ2-5): KAGVTQTPRYLIKTRGQQVTLSCSPISGHRSVSWYQQTPGQGLQFLFEYFSETQRNKGNFPGRFSGRQFSNSRSEMNVSTLELGDSALYLCASRPQGFGETQYFGPGTRLLVL.

In this sample, this clonotype turned up many times. The chain is built from TRBV20-1 and TRBJ1-5, with D tentatively TRBD1 (5 bases). V was clipped by 4 bases and J by 6 bases, with 13 bases between them. The CDR3 contains 13 residues. Germline V lookup: CDR1 DFQATT, CDR2 SNEGSKA (reference sequence). The CDR3 here is CSATLGAGQPQHF. CDR3 nucleotide sequence: TGCAGTGCTACCCTTGGGGCAGGTCAGCCCCAGCATTTT.

The V call is TRBV4-2, the J call TRBJ1-1, with D maybe TRBD1 (6 bases). The germline CDR1 and CDR2 sequences are LGHNA and YNFKEQ. This CDR3 contains 14 residues. Deletions cut 4 bases from V and 6 bases from J, with 15 bases between. The CDR3 DNA sequence: TGTGCCAGCAGCCCGGGCCTCGGGGGCGCTGAAGCTTTCTTT. Residues: CASSPGLGGAEAFF.

A single count supports this clonotype. The V gene is TRBV19, the J gene TRBJ2-7; 8 bases map to TRBD1. The germline V gene encodes CDR1 LNHDA and CDR2 SQIVND (reference sequence). There are 15 residues in the CDR3. V gave up 3 bases and J gave up 1 base; unmatched junction bases: 5. This CDR3 reads CASSIRQGYSYEQYF. CDR3 coding DNA: TGTGCCAGTAGTATTCGACAGGGGTATTCCTACGAGCAGTACTTC.

This clonotype appeared many times. The chain has TRBV12-3 or TRBV12-4 and TRBJ1-4; TRBD1 aligns across 12 bases. J was trimmed by 10 bases and V by 3 bases; bases with no gene match: 9. CDR3 size: 16 residues. The CDR3 sequence: CASSFKGQGARRKLFF. CDR3 nucleotides: TGTGCCAGCAGTTTCAAGGGACAGGGGGCGAGGCGAAAACTGTTTTTT.

The CDR3 DNA reads as TGTGCCAGCAGCTTAGGAGCGGGGTCATTCTACGAGCAGTACTTC. It encodes CASSLGAGSFYEQYF. J is TRBJ2-7 and V is TRBV13; TRBD2 aligns across 7 bases. V trimming: 0 bases; J trimming: 3 bases; junction bases outside the gene matches: 5. The CDR3 loop spans 15 amino acids. Germline V gene lookup returns CDR1 PRHDT and CDR2 FYEKMQ (reference sequence).

This clonotype has ten or more counts. The gene calls are TRBV5-1 and TRBJ2-4; TRBD2 matches at 8 bases. CDR3 size: 14 residues. With 0 bases clipped from V and 9 bases from J, the junction kept 5 bases outside the gene matches. CDR1 is SGHRS and CDR2 is YFSETQ in the germline V gene. The CDR3 sequence: CASSLAGGAGIQYF. The CDR3 coding sequence is TGCGCCAGCAGCTTGGCCGGGGGGGCTGGCATTCAGTACTTC.

The sample holds many counts of this clonotype. The chain couples TRBV7-9 to TRBJ2-1; perhaps TRBD2 as D (5 bases). CDR1 SEHNR and CDR2 FQNEAQ come from the germline V gene (reference sequence). Trimming stripped 2 bases from V and 4 bases from J, with 12 bases between. The CDR3 has 15 residues. The CDR3 bases are TGTGCCAGCAGCTTATGGAGAGGGCCGTACAATGAGCAGTTCTTC. Encoded protein: CASSLWRGPYNEQFF.